This passage covers 21 T cell receptor beta chains from one sample sequenced in a study of CD8 T cells in ankylosing spondylitis. Study results and caveats: What seemed typical of ankylosing spondylitis blood was a TCR beta motif built from 7 or 8 highly homologous variants.

TCRdb recomputed calls from the 5' RACE reads with MiXCR, one row per CDR3 protein. The repertoire holds more than 250,000 distinct CDR3 sequences, with roughly 8% as singletons. For these TCRs, the target antigens are not known. The specimen sequenced was blood, either unsorted or a sorted T cell fraction (not recorded which). The receptors here all came from a male donor with ankylosing spondylitis.

This clonotype was recorded a few times. The chain is built from TRBV27 and TRBJ2-3, with 9 nucleotides matching TRBD2. The germline V gene has CDR1 MNHEY and CDR2 SMNVEV (reference sequence). This CDR3 comprises 16 residues. Unmatched junction bases numbered 6, after V lost 4 bases and J lost 1 base. The CDR3, as DNA: TGTGCCAGCAGTTCCCTACGACTAGCGGGCACAGATACGCAGTATTTT. Translating gives CASSSLRLAGTDTQYF.

This clonotype was detected only a few times. The rearrangement uses TRBV4-2 and TRBJ2-5, with 13 bases fitting TRBD2. CDR3 length equals 15 residues. Germline V gives CDR1 LGHNA, CDR2 YNFKEQ. Trimming cost V 4 bases and J 5 bases; bases outside gene matches: 4. Here the CDR3 DNA reads TGTGCCAGCAGCCGGACTAGCGGGGGCCAGGAGACCCAGTACTTC. Its translation: CASSRTSGGQETQYF.

The rearrangement links TRBV29-1 to TRBJ2-3, with 8 bases fitting TRBD2. After removal of 6 bases from V and 2 bases from J, the junction contained 10 bases not matched to a gene. The CDR3 runs 15 residues. Germline values: CDR1 SQVTM, CDR2 ANQGSEA. In DNA, the CDR3 is TGCAGCGTCCGACGGGAGGGCGGGGCCACAGATACGCAGTATTTT. Translating gives CSVRREGGATDTQYF.

Only a few counts were recorded for this clonotype. The chain employs TRBV7-2 and TRBJ2-3, with TRBD1 matching over 7 bases. The CDR3 loop spans 15 amino acids. Looked up from germline, CDR1 is SGHTA and CDR2 is FQGNSA. The V gene end was trimmed by 5 bases and the J gene end by 6 bases; junction bases not matched to a gene: 11. The CDR3 DNA is TGTGCCAGCAGCAAAACAGGGGTGACGATGGATACGCAGTATTTT. As protein: CASSKTGVTMDTQYF.

This clonotype occurred many times. V usage is TRBV5-1 and J usage is TRBJ2-2, with TRBD1 matching over 8 bases. The V gene's germline CDR1 is SGHRS and CDR2 YFSETQ. The CDR3 covers 15 residues. The junction had 6 bases not matched to a gene; V was cut back by 4 bases and J by 4 bases. The CDR3 is CASSLTGVGTGELFF. The CDR3, as DNA: TGCGCCAGCAGCCTGACAGGGGTAGGCACCGGGGAGCTGTTTTTT.

The rearrangement joins TRBV7-2 to TRBJ2-7, with 9 nucleotides matching TRBD2. There are 15 residues in the CDR3. V gave up 4 bases and J gave up 6 bases; unmatched junction bases: 10. Looked up from germline, CDR1 is SGHTA and CDR2 is FQGNSA. This chain's CDR3 is CASSSRTSVGFEQYF. CDR3 DNA: TGTGCCAGCAGCTCTCGGACTAGCGTAGGCTTCGAGCAGTACTTC.

The chain has TRBV5-1 and TRBJ1-5; 7 positions match TRBD1. Germline values: CDR1 SGHRS, CDR2 YFSETQ. This CDR3 has 16 amino acids. Trimming took 4 bases from V and 0 from J; bases not matched to a gene: 7. This CDR3 reads CASSDLGQASNQPQHF. The CDR3 nucleotides read TGCGCCAGCAGCGACCTCGGACAGGCTAGCAATCAGCCCCAGCATTTT. Full variable domain (missing parts from reference TRBV5-1 and TRBJ1-5): KAGVTQTPRYLIKTRGQQVTLSCSPISGHRSVSWYQQTPGQGLQFLFEYFSETQRNKGNFPGRFSGRQFSNSRSEMNVSTLELGDSALYLCASSDLGQASNQPQHFGDGTRLSIL.

This clonotype has at least ten counts. CDR3 DNA sequence: TGTGCCAGCAGCGTTAGCGGTCCGAGGGATACGCAGTATTTT. Protein sequence: CASSVSGPRDTQYF. The chain combines TRBV7-8 with TRBJ2-3; possible D gene TRBD2, 6 bases. Trimming stripped 5 bases from V and 6 bases from J, with 15 bases between. Germline CDR1 is SGHVS and CDR2 is FQNEAQ. CDR3 length: 14 residues.

The V call is TRBV6-5, the J call TRBJ1-1; TRBD1 matches at 7 bases. CDR3 length: 16 amino acids. Looked up from germline, CDR1 is MNHEY and CDR2 is SVGAGI. With V trimmed by 2 bases and J by 3 bases, 9 bases remained unmatched. CDR3 sequence (DNA): TGTGCCAGCAGTTACCCTATGCCAGGGGGGGACACTGAAGCTTTCTTT. Translating gives CASSYPMPGGDTEAFF.

There are a few counts of this clonotype. This chain uses TRBV12-3 or TRBV12-4 with TRBJ2-6, with D perhaps TRBD1 (5 bases). V was clipped by 5 bases and J by 4 bases, with 24 bases between them. The CDR3 sequence is 19 residues long. The CDR3 spells CASSLATLSWGLGANVLTF. CDR3 DNA sequence: TGTGCCAGCAGTCTCGCCACCCTCTCCTGGGGCCTAGGGGCCAACGTCCTGACTTTC.

The sample holds a few counts of this clonotype. J is TRBJ2-5 and V is TRBV24-1; 8 nucleotides agree with TRBD2. CDR1 is KGHDR and CDR2 is SFDVKD in the germline V gene. J was trimmed by 1 base and V by 3 bases; bases with no gene match: 6. The CDR3 loop spans 16 amino acids. DNA of the CDR3: TGTGCCACCAGTGATCCAGCCACTAGCGGCCAAGAGACCCAGTACTTC. Amino acid sequence: CATSDPATSGQETQYF.

The J gene is TRBJ2-5, the V gene TRBV29-1; a possible D gene is TRBD2 (5 bases). Germline-derived CDR1 and CDR2 are SQVTM and ANQGSEA. The V and J ends lost 4 bases and 7 bases respectively, with 13 bases between them. The CDR3 sequence is 12 residues long. The chain's CDR3 is CSVAEGPGTQYF. In nucleotides, the CDR3 is TGCAGCGTTGCTGAGGGCCCAGGGACCCAGTACTTC.

This clonotype was observed a handful of times. The V gene is TRBV12-3 or TRBV12-4, the J gene TRBJ2-7, with 9 nucleotides matching TRBD1. Trimming removed 4 bases from V and 3 bases from J; junction bases left unmatched: 4. This CDR3 is built from 14 residues. This CDR3 reads CASSSTGGFYEQYF. In nucleotides, the CDR3 is TGTGCCAGCAGTTCTACAGGGGGCTTCTACGAGCAGTACTTC.

The chain recombines TRBV5-1 with TRBJ2-7; perhaps TRBD2 as D (6 bases). The CDR3 totals 15 residues. CDR1 and CDR2 from the germline V gene are SGHRS and YFSETQ. Trimming pared 0 bases from V and 4 bases from J, leaving 14 bases between. CDR3 loop: CASSLVPGEGYEQYF. DNA for the CDR3: TGCGCCAGCAGCTTGGTGCCGGGAGAAGGATACGAGCAGTACTTC.

This clonotype was counted between two and nine times. The chain employs TRBV5-6 and TRBJ1-4, with 7 bases identical to TRBD1. The length of the CDR3 is 13 residues. From germline, CDR1 is SGHDT and CDR2 YYEEEE. The ends lost 1 base at V and 12 bases at J; junction bases unmatched: 6. The chain's CDR3 is CASSLRGQVELFF. Here the CDR3 DNA reads TGTGCCAGCAGCTTGCGAGGACAGGTAGAACTGTTTTTT. Filled out from reference TRBV5-6 and TRBJ1-4, the complete variable domain reads DAGVTQSPTHLIKTRGQQVTLRCSPKSGHDTVSWYQQALGQGPQFIFQYYEEEERQRGNFPDRFSGHQFPNYSSELNVNALLLGDSALYLCASSLRGQVELFFGSGTQLSVL.

This clonotype has just a few counts. V gene TRBV5-1 combines with J gene TRBJ1-5; D possibly corresponds to TRBD1 (6 bases). Germline loops: CDR1 SGHRS, CDR2 YFSETQ. V was clipped by 2 bases and J by 3 bases, with 12 bases between them. CDR3 length: 15 residues. The DNA for the CDR3 is TGCGCCAGCAGCTTTTACAGGGTCCCCAATCAGCCCCAGCATTTT. Translated, it gives CASSFYRVPNQPQHF.

This chain connects TRBV20-1 to TRBJ2-5; D gene uncertain. Deletions cut 6 bases from V and 7 bases from J, with 9 bases between. Germline CDR1 DFQATT, CDR2 SNEGSKA (reference sequence). The CDR3 spans 10 residues. DNA of the CDR3: TGCAGTGCCCCGCTGGGGACCCAGTACTTC. It specifies CSAPLGTQYF.

There are a few counts of this clonotype. Here the CDR3 reads CASSHRPSGSGEQFF. The CDR3 DNA reads as TGTGCCAGCAGCCACCGGCCTAGCGGGAGCGGTGAGCAGTTCTTC. The chain recombines TRBV4-2 with TRBJ2-1; the match to TRBD2 covers 10 bases. With 3 bases clipped from V and 9 bases from J, the junction kept 8 bases outside the gene matches. CDR3 length equals 15 residues. Germline V CDR1 and CDR2: LGHNA, YNFKEQ.

CDR3 sequence reads: CSAIGGSPEQYF. The CDR3 nucleotides read TGCAGTGCTATTGGAGGGTCCCCCGAGCAGTACTTC. The chain has TRBV20-1 and TRBJ2-7, with TRBD2 as a possible D gene (6 bases). The CDR3 is 12 residues long. V was shortened by 4 bases and J by 6 bases, with 13 bases between the two germline ends. CDR1 DFQATT and CDR2 SNEGSKA come from the germline V gene (reference sequence).

This clonotype was found many times. The rearrangement uses TRBV4-2 and TRBJ2-3; a possible D gene is TRBD2 (6 bases). Trimming shortened V by 0 bases and J by 6 bases, and 16 bases separated the two germline ends. CDR3 length: 16 amino acids. CDR1 LGHNA and CDR2 YNFKEQ come from the germline V gene. DNA for the CDR3: TGTGCCAGCAGCCAAGAGGCTCGCTCGGGGGTTGATACGCAGTATTTT. Translated: CASSQEARSGVDTQYF.

This clonotype was seen at least ten times. This rearrangement joins TRBV7-2 to TRBJ1-1, with TRBD1 as a possible D gene (6 bases). The germline V and J ends were trimmed by 5 bases and 2 bases, with 9 bases remaining between them. The length of the CDR3 is 13 residues. Germline values: CDR1 SGHTA, CDR2 FQGNSA. Written as DNA, the CDR3 is TGTGCCAGCAGCCGGACAGCTAACACTGAAGCTTTCTTT. Its protein product is CASSRTANTEAFF.